The 3 T cell receptor beta chains reported below all come from one sample, sequenced in a study of T cell repertoires in cytomegalovirus infection. TCRdb redid the calling of the reads with MiXCR, one entry per CDR3 protein. Of under 800,000 distinct CDR3 sequences listed, approximately 24% are singletons. The specimen was CD8+ T cells from PBMCs. Receptors originate from a human donor in good health (CMV status not recorded). Some clones in this sample may be carry-over from other donors' samples.

This chain links TRBV27 with TRBJ2-5; TRBD1 aligns across 12 bases. Trimming took 7 bases from V and 7 from J; bases not matched to a gene: 10. The V gene's germline CDR1 is MNHEY and CDR2 SMNVEV (reference sequence). This CDR3 has 15 residues. The CDR3 DNA is TGTGCCAGCACCCCCGGGACAGGGGGCTTAGGGACCCAGTACTTC. Translated: CASTPGTGGLGTQYF.

This clonotype was counted between two and nine times. This sequence joins TRBV6-6 and TRBJ2-3; D might be TRBD2 (5 bases). Per germline, CDR1 MNHNY and CDR2 SVGAGI (reference sequence). Trimming shortened V by 4 bases and J by 4 bases, and 15 bases separated the two germline ends. CDR3 length equals 15 residues. The CDR3 DNA is TGTGCCAGCAGTTTAAGAGGGAACCTTGCAGATACGCAGTATTTT. Its protein is CASSLRGNLADTQYF.

This clonotype was seen repeatedly, ten times or more. The chain uses TRBV6-5 and TRBJ2-1; D is uncertain. The CDR3 runs to 13 residues. V lost 0 bases, J lost 10 bases, and 10 bases lay in between. The germline V gene encodes CDR1 MNHEY and CDR2 SVGAGI. The CDR3 here is CASSYSGNGEQFF. The CDR3 DNA is TGTGCCAGCAGTTACTCAGGAAACGGGGAGCAGTTCTTC.